The 32 T cell receptor beta chains below come from one sample, sequenced in a study of cytomegalovirus exposure and HLA in healthy donors (dated by TCRdb to 2016 to 2017). Libraries were built with the immunoSEQ multiplex PCR assay. For the multiplex PCR, a mixture combining 60 forward primers for TCR Vbeta segments and 13 reverse primers for TCR Jbeta segments was used. Drawn from immuneACCESS, this table holds only the in-frame rearrangements with V and J called that TCRdb kept. Clones are partly lost; checked studies trace under half to an unresolved V gene and leave the rest unexplained. The table for this sample lists tens of thousands of clones; over 70% of them were counted only once. The ten largest clones represent approximately 23% of the sample. The sample taken for sequencing was PBMCs. Receptors originate from a woman aged 50 to 65 in good health and CMV-seropositive.

The chain employs TRBV9 and TRBJ1-4, with D unclear. This CDR3 has 14 residues. V was trimmed by 3 bases and J by 8 bases, leaving 14 bases between them. Germline V lookup: CDR1 SGDLS, CDR2 YYNGEE. DNA of the CDR3: TGTGCCAGCAGCGAGGCGGTTGGAGTCGAAAAACTGTTTTTT. It encodes CASSEAVGVEKLFF.

The chain carries TRBV29-1 and TRBJ2-3; D may be TRBD1 (7 bases). Germline CDR1 and CDR2: SQVTM and ANQGSEA. V was trimmed by 6 bases and J by 5 bases, leaving 21 bases between them. The length of the CDR3 is 15 residues. The CDR3 nucleotides are TGCAGCGTCGCAAACCCAGGGGGGTCCGGAGATACGCAGTATTTT. Translating it yields CSVANPGGSGDTQYF.

The chain combines TRBV2 with TRBJ1-4; D is unclear. V lost 10 bases, J lost 8 bases, and 20 bases lay in between. This CDR3 region has 14 residues. Germline assignment: CDR1 SNHLY and CDR2 FYNNEI. This CDR3 reads CATSRERVGEKLFF. CDR3 bases: TGTGCCACGAGTCGCGAGAGGGTGGGGGAAAAACTGTTTTTT.

In DNA form, the CDR3 reads TGTGCCAGCAGCACCCACGGGACAGGCCACGGAAAACTGTTTTTT. Its translation is CASSTHGTGHGKLFF. The chain joins TRBV9 to TRBJ1-4; 8 nucleotides line up with TRBD1. This CDR3 is 15 amino acids long. CDR1 is SGDLS and CDR2 is YYNGEE in the germline V gene. The V segment lost 4 bases and the J segment 10 bases; nucleotides outside the gene matches: 12.

The chain uses TRBV6-1 and TRBJ2-3, with D possibly TRBD2 on 5 matching bases. This CDR3 is built from 14 residues. V was cut by 9 bases and J by 0 bases, with 13 bases left in between. Germline CDR1 MNHNS, CDR2 SASEGT. Here the CDR3 DNA reads TGTGCCAGATACTCTAGCATTAGCACAGATACGCAGTATTTT. It yields the protein CARYSSISTDTQYF.

This clone was counted once. This chain's CDR3 is CASSPPPGEQYV. The CDR3 coding sequence is TGTGCCAGCAGCCCCCCACCGGGGGAGCAGTACGTC. The rearrangement uses TRBV4-2 and TRBJ2-7, with D perhaps matching TRBD2 (5 bases). The V and J ends lost 4 bases and 7 bases respectively, with 11 bases between them. The CDR3 has 12 amino acids. CDR1 is LGHNA, CDR2 YNFKEQ, per germline.

The genes are TRBV5-1 and TRBJ2-1; TRBD2 matches at 10 bases. The CDR3 extends over 15 amino acids. Germline V gene data show CDR1 as SGHRS and CDR2 as YFSETQ. V was clipped by 1 base and J by 8 bases; unmatched bases: 6. CDR3 in DNA: TGCGCCAGCAGCTTGTTTGCTAGCGGGGGCGATGAGCAGTTCTTC. This encodes CASSLFASGGDEQFF.

This chain connects TRBV30 to TRBJ1-4; 7 nucleotides line up with TRBD1. This CDR3 is built from 13 residues. Germline V gene lookup returns CDR1 GTSNPN and CDR2 SVGIG (reference sequence). J was trimmed by 8 bases and V by 1 base; bases with no gene match: 4. The CDR3 here is CAWSEGGMEKLFF. CDR3 in DNA: TGTGCCTGGAGTGAAGGGGGCATGGAAAAACTGTTTTTT.

The rearrangement uses TRBV2 and TRBJ1-1; D is undetermined. The germline V and J ends were trimmed by 7 bases and 2 bases, with 8 bases remaining between them. Germline V gene lookup returns CDR1 SNHLY and CDR2 FYNNEI. This CDR3 contains 12 residues. This chain's CDR3 is CASTGVNTEAFF. DNA for the CDR3: TGTGCCAGCACCGGGGTAAACACTGAAGCTTTCTTT.

The chain couples TRBV7-3 to TRBJ2-7; perhaps TRBD2 as D (6 bases). The CDR3 runs 14 residues. V was trimmed by 5 bases and J by 6 bases, leaving 17 bases between them. The germline gives CDR1 SGHTA, CDR2 FQGTGA. As DNA, the CDR3 is TGTGCCAGCAGCGCCCGGGGAGGCGACTCCGAGCAGTACTTC. It translates to CASSARGGDSEQYF.

The chain couples TRBV9 to TRBJ2-7; the D gene is possibly TRBD2 (5 bases). CDR1 and CDR2 from the germline V gene are SGDLS and YYNGEE. Trimming removed 4 bases at V and 3 bases at J, with 8 bases between. The CDR3 runs 12 residues. For the CDR3, the DNA is TGTGCCAGCAGCCCCGAGGGCTACGAGCAGTACTTC. Its translation: CASSPEGYEQYF.

This clone came up once. The chain employs TRBV18 and TRBJ2-5; D is perhaps TRBD1 (6 bases). Trimming removed 2 bases from V and 3 bases from J, with 16 bases in between. CDR3 size: 16 residues. Germline CDR1 KGHSH, CDR2 LQKENI. The CDR3 DNA reads TGTGCCAGCTCACCATACAGGGTGGGCCCCAAAGAGACCCAGTACTTC. This gives the protein CASSPYRVGPKETQYF.

This clone was seen a single time. The V call is TRBV6-5, the J call TRBJ1-2; TRBD1 matches 7 bases. Per germline, CDR1 MNHEY and CDR2 SVGAGI. This CDR3 is 15 amino acids long. V was clipped by 5 bases and J by 4 bases; unmatched bases: 10. CDR3 nucleotides: TGTGCCAGCAGTACCCCGGCAGGGGGACTCTATGGCTACACCTTC. This sequence encodes CASSTPAGGLYGYTF.

The J gene is TRBJ2-6, the V gene TRBV5-4; possible D gene TRBD2, 5 bases. Germline V lookup: CDR1 SGHNT, CDR2 YYREEE (reference sequence). The V gene lost 0 bases and the J gene lost 2 bases, with 6 bases spanning the gap. The CDR3 length is 15 residues. In nucleotides, the CDR3 is TGTGCCAGCAGCTTGGGAGGGCCTGGGGCCAACGTCCTGACTTTC. It encodes CASSLGGPGANVLTF. Complete variable domain (other parts from reference TRBV5-4 and TRBJ2-6): ETGVTQSPTHLIKTRGQQVTLRCSSQSGHNTVSWYQQALGQGPQFIFQYYREEENGRGNFPPRFSGLQFPNYSSELNVNALELDDSALYLCASSLGGPGANVLTFGAGSRLTVL.

This chain uses TRBV7-9 with TRBJ1-5, with a possible D match to TRBD1 (6 bases). This CDR3 region has 14 residues. The germline gives CDR1 SEHNR, CDR2 FQNEAQ (reference sequence). V lost 3 bases to trimming and J lost 8 bases, with 14 bases between them. The CDR3 spells CASSLTGDIKPQHF. In DNA form, the CDR3 reads TGTGCCAGCAGCTTGACAGGCGATATTAAGCCCCAGCATTTT.

The chain recombines TRBV5-1 with TRBJ2-2; D is ambiguous. From germline, CDR1 is SGHRS and CDR2 YFSETQ. The CDR3 has 14 residues. Deletions cut 0 bases from V and 3 bases from J, with 6 bases between. The CDR3 coding sequence is TGCGCCAGCAGCTTGGCCACAGACACCGGGGAGCTGTTTTTT. Translation gives CASSLATDTGELFF.

This rearrangement joins TRBV19 to TRBJ2-2, with a tentative D call TRBD1 (5 bases). Germline assignment: CDR1 LNHDA and CDR2 SQIVND (reference sequence). There are 16 residues in the CDR3. The V end lost 7 bases, the J end lost 2 bases, and 17 bases lay between the germline ends. CDR3 region: CASKGLDSLNTGELFF. In DNA form, the CDR3 reads TGTGCCAGTAAAGGGCTTGACAGTCTTAACACCGGGGAGCTGTTTTTT.

The chain links TRBV4-1 to TRBJ1-4; D remains unclear. CDR3 size: 15 residues. Looked up from germline, CDR1 is MGHRA and CDR2 is YSYEKL. The V gene lost 2 bases and the J gene lost 5 bases, with 12 bases spanning the gap. CDR3 loop: CASSQFEGRNEKLFF. The CDR3 region has the DNA TGCGCCAGCAGCCAATTTGAAGGGAGGAATGAAAAACTGTTTTTT.

The CDR3 here is CASSPAHTSGRLAEQYV. In nucleotides, the CDR3 is TGTGCCAGCAGCCCAGCCCATACTAGCGGGAGGCTGGCCGAGCAGTACGTC. V and J are TRBV7-9 and TRBJ2-7; 12 bases are shared with TRBD2. Germline V gives CDR1 SEHNR, CDR2 FQNEAQ (reference sequence). With V trimmed by 5 bases and J by 6 bases, 14 bases remained unmatched. The CDR3 covers 17 residues.

The J gene is TRBJ2-5, the V gene TRBV11-2; 7 nucleotides align to TRBD1. Germline CDR1 is SGHAT and CDR2 is FQNNGV. The CDR3 contains 16 residues. Trimming removed 3 bases from V and 9 bases from J; junction bases left unmatched: 16. CDR3 sequence reads: CASSFTLGTVQGAQYF. The CDR3 DNA reads as TGTGCCAGCAGCTTCACCCTAGGGACAGTTCAAGGGGCCCAGTACTTC.

The rearrangement links TRBV27 to TRBJ2-5; a possible D gene is TRBD1 (5 bases). The better agreement between TRBJ2-7 and the DNA end casts doubt on the J call. Germline V gene data show CDR1 as MNHEY and CDR2 as SMNVEV (reference sequence). CDR3 size: 13 residues. CDR3 nucleotides: TGTGCCAGCAGTTCACAGGAGACCTACGAGCAGTACTTC. Translated: CASSSQETYEQYF.

The chain joins TRBV5-1 to TRBJ2-3, with a possible D match to TRBD1 (6 bases). From germline, CDR1 is SGHRS and CDR2 YFSETQ. Trimming took off 0 bases at V and 9 bases at J, with 23 bases between the two ends. This CDR3 has 17 amino acids. This CDR3 reads CASSLAHGPQGSGTQYF. As DNA, the CDR3 is TGCGCCAGCAGCTTGGCCCATGGACCACAGGGAAGTGGGACGCAGTATTTT.

V and J are TRBV7-9 and TRBJ1-1; a weak D match, TRBD1 (5 bases). Looked up from germline, CDR1 is SEHNR and CDR2 is FQNEAQ (reference sequence). V was cut by 0 bases and J by 2 bases, with 7 bases left in between. This CDR3 is 14 amino acids long. CDR3 bases: TGTGCCAGCAGCTTAGCCGGGGGAAACACTGAAGCTTTCTTT. Its translation: CASSLAGGNTEAFF.

A single count supports this clone. V is TRBV6-1 and J is TRBJ1-2; perhaps TRBD1 as D (5 bases). The CDR3 consists of 13 residues. V was trimmed by 2 bases and J by 6 bases, leaving 10 bases between them. Germline loops: CDR1 MNHNS, CDR2 SASEGT. CDR3 residues: CASSETGVDGYTF. The CDR3 DNA is TGTGCCAGCAGTGAAACAGGAGTGGATGGCTACACCTTC.

The rearrangement joins TRBV18 to TRBJ2-1; 7 bases are shared with TRBD2. The CDR3 covers 15 residues. Looked up from germline, CDR1 is KGHSH and CDR2 is LQKENI. V trimming: 6 bases; J trimming: 5 bases; junction bases outside the gene matches: 10. CDR3 loop: CASSPLTLADNEQFF. DNA for the CDR3: TGTGCCAGCTCCCCCTTAACGCTAGCGGACAATGAGCAGTTCTTC.

The chain employs TRBV5-1 and TRBJ1-6, with D possibly TRBD1 on 6 matching bases. CDR1 SGHRS and CDR2 YFSETQ come from the germline V gene. V dropped 2 bases and J dropped 10 bases, with 19 bases sitting between them. CDR3 length: 16 residues. The CDR3 coding sequence is TGCGCCAGCAGCTTCGACAGGCTTGGGCTAAGCTCACCCCTCCACTTT. This encodes CASSFDRLGLSSPLHF. Complete variable domain (other parts from reference TRBV5-1 and TRBJ1-6): KAGVTQTPRYLIKTRGQQVTLSCSPISGHRSVSWYQQTPGQGLQFLFEYFSETQRNKGNFPGRFSGRQFSNSRSEMNVSTLELGDSALYLCASSFDRLGLSSPLHFGNGTRLTVT.

The chain has TRBV7-2 and TRBJ1-1; D ambiguous. Germline V gene sequence: CDR1 SGHTA, CDR2 FQGNSA. The ends were cut back, 2 bases at V and 10 bases at J, with 8 bases in the middle. CDR3 length equals 11 residues. The DNA for the CDR3 is TGTGCCAGCAGCTTACGGGTGGGAGCTTTCTTT. Protein sequence: CASSLRVGAFF.

The gene calls are TRBV6-1 and TRBJ2-5; D is undetermined. The DNA end lines up better with TRBJ2-7; the J call may be wrong. Germline V gene data show CDR1 as MNHNS and CDR2 as SASEGT. CDR3 length: 15 residues. CDR3 sequence reads: CASSEGSSSSYEQYF. CDR3 sequence (DNA): TGTGCCAGCAGTGAAGGTAGTAGCAGCTCCTACGAGCAGTACTTC.

The V and J genes are TRBV6-5 and TRBJ1-6, with 8 bases lining up with TRBD1. The V gene end was trimmed by 6 bases and the J gene end by 7 bases; junction bases not matched to a gene: 11. Germline CDR1 reads MNHEY; CDR2 reads SVGAGI. The CDR3 totals 16 residues. For the CDR3, the DNA is TGTGCCAGCAGCTACCAGTCAGGGGGCGGAAATTCACCCCTCCACTTT. The encoded protein is CASSYQSGGGNSPLHF.

This clone was observed a single time. This sequence joins TRBV9 and TRBJ1-3, with TRBD1 matching 7 bases. CDR1 and CDR2 (germline): SGDLS, YYNGEE. The CDR3 length is 13 residues. V gave up 4 bases and J gave up 8 bases; unmatched junction bases: 6. This chain's CDR3 is CASSPGGEDTIYF. The CDR3 nucleotides are TGTGCCAGCAGCCCAGGGGGTGAGGACACCATATATTTT.

The rearrangement uses TRBV4-2 and TRBJ2-5, with 11 bases that match TRBD2. V gave up 4 bases and J gave up 4 bases; unmatched junction bases: 20. CDR3 length equals 20 residues. Germline V gives CDR1 LGHNA, CDR2 YNFKEQ. In DNA form, the CDR3 reads TGTGCCAGCAGCCGAGCAATGGGGGCTAGCGGGGGGCACCCCCCAGAGACCCAGTACTTC. Residues: CASSRAMGASGGHPPETQYF.

The V gene is TRBV5-1, the J gene TRBJ2-1; 16 nucleotides agree with TRBD2. J was trimmed by 10 bases and V by 4 bases; bases with no gene match: 8. Germline CDR1 reads SGHRS; CDR2 reads YFSETQ. The CDR3 has 16 residues. In nucleotides, the CDR3 is TGCGCCAGCAGCGCGGGGACTAGCGGGGGGGCGGGAGAGCAGTTCTTC. As protein: CASSAGTSGGAGEQFF.